These T cell receptor beta chains were read from a single sample in a study of shared clonotypes between healthy human individuals. Libraries were prepared by immunoSEQ multiplex PCR; TCRdb keeps only in-frame clonotypes and omits some of them. The sample records hundreds of thousands of clones, approximately 96% being singletons. What was sequenced was naive CD8+ T cells sorted from blood. These receptors all come from a woman aged 30 to 39 in good health. Both conserved end residues are part of each CDR3. D genes are given only for firm matches. Clone size, where shown, is once, few, many, or a class for clones that have expanded.

size,J,D,V,length,CDR3,DNA
.,TRBJ2-7,TRBD2,TRBV30,15,CAWSVSREPYYEQYF,TGTGCCTGGAGTGTATCGCGGGAGCCGTACTACGAGCAGTACTTC
.,TRBJ2-2,.,TRBV19,14,CASLRTSNTGELFF,TGTGCCAGCCTAAGGACCTCAAACACCGGGGAGCTGTTTTTT
.,TRBJ2-7,.,TRBV28,15,CASTPPGTFSYEQYF,TGTGCCAGCACTCCCCCCGGGACTTTTTCCTACGAGCAGTACTTC
.,TRBJ1-2,TRBD1,TRBV10-3,12,CAISEGQGSYTF,TGTGCCATCAGTGAAGGACAGGGTAGCTACACCTTC
.,TRBJ1-1,TRBD1,TRBV19,16,CASGVPVTGLNTEAFF,TGTGCCAGTGGAGTTCCAGTGACAGGGTTGAACACTGAAGCTTTCTTT
.,TRBJ1-3,.,TRBV28,16,CASSSYREEGKDTIYF,TGTGCCAGCAGTTCCTACCGGGAGGAGGGCAAGGACACCATATATTTT
.,TRBJ2-7,TRBD2,TRBV4-1,16,CASSPERGSASYEQYF,TGCGCCAGCAGCCCCGAGCGCGGGAGTGCGTCCTACGAGCAGTACTTC
.,TRBJ1-2,TRBD1,TRBV29-1,12,CSAPGTGGGYTF,TGCAGCGCCCCTGGGACAGGGGGTGGCTACACCTTC
once,TRBJ1-2,.,TRBV28,14,CASSPLGLLIGYTF,TGTGCCAGCAGTCCCCTTGGGCTCTTAATTGGCTACACCTTC
.,TRBJ1-5,.,TRBV28,14,CASSSTEQHQPQHF,TGTGCCAGCAGTTCGACAGAGCAGCATCAGCCCCAGCATTTT
.,TRBJ2-1,.,TRBV18,14,CASSQRPFLNEQFF,TGTGCCAGCTCGCAACGACCATTTCTCAATGAGCAGTTCTTC
.,TRBJ1-1,.,TRBV13,12,CASKSGNTEAFF,TGTGCCAGCAAGTCAGGGAACACTGAAGCTTTCTTT
.,TRBJ2-1,TRBD2,TRBV9,15,CASSVFSGRDNEQFF,TGTGCCAGCAGCGTTTTCAGCGGGAGGGACAATGAGCAGTTCTTC
.,TRBJ2-7,TRBD2,TRBV6-5,15,CASRNVAGPSYEQYF,TGTGCCAGCAGAAACGTAGCGGGACCCTCCTACGAGCAGTACTTC
.,TRBJ2-3,TRBD2,TRBV7-9,16,CASSFFSGGDTDTQYF,TGTGCCAGCAGCTTCTTTAGCGGGGGCGACACAGATACGCAGTATTTT
.,TRBJ1-3,TRBD1,TRBV13,15,CASSLAGGSGNTIYF,TGTGCCAGCAGCTTAGCAGGGGGCTCTGGAAACACCATATATTTT
.,TRBJ2-7,.,TRBV5-8,14,CASSYGLSSYEQYF,TGTGCCAGCAGCTATGGGCTCAGCTCCTACGAGCAGTACTTC
.,TRBJ2-1,TRBD2,TRBV4-1,16,CASSNRRSGQLDEQFF,TGCGCCAGCAGCAACCGACGTAGCGGGCAACTAGATGAGCAGTTCTTC
once,TRBJ2-7,.,TRBV29-1,12,CSVQGAGGEQYF,TGCAGCGTCCAGGGGGCGGGGGGTGAGCAGTACTTC
.,TRBJ2-7,TRBD1,TRBV5-6,14,CASSQDRSSYEQYF,TGTGCCAGCAGCCAGGACAGGAGCTCCTACGAGCAGTACTTC
.,TRBJ2-7,.,TRBV27,13,CASSLGHTYEQYF,TGTGCCAGCAGTTTAGGCCACACCTACGAGCAGTACTTC
.,TRBJ1-1,.,TRBV5-6,13,CASTAPGGTEAFF,TGTGCCAGCACGGCCCCCGGAGGGACTGAAGCTTTCTTT
.,TRBJ2-1,.,TRBV27,13,CASSLAAVDEQFF,TGTGCCAGCAGTTTGGCGGCGGTAGATGAGCAGTTCTTC
.,TRBJ2-2,TRBD2,TRBV11-2,16,CASSSRGGVNTGELFF,TGTGCCAGCAGCTCTCGGGGGGGAGTGAACACCGGGGAGCTGTTTTTT
.,TRBJ1-5,.,TRBV28,16,CASSLWEGKGNQPQHF,TGTGCCAGCAGTCTATGGGAGGGGAAGGGCAATCAGCCCCAGCATTTT
.,TRBJ2-1,TRBD2,TRBV5-1,17,CASSLGRRLAGSAEQFF,TGCGCCAGCAGCTTGGGCCGTAGACTAGCGGGGAGTGCTGAGCAGTTCTTC
.,TRBJ2-7,TRBD2,TRBV7-8,15,CASSSVKTSIHEQYF,TGTGCCAGCAGCTCGGTGAAGACTAGCATCCACGAGCAGTACTTC
once,TRBJ2-7,.,TRBV28,14,CATEPGALLGEQYF,TGTGCCACTGAACCGGGGGCTCTATTAGGCGAGCAGTACTTC
.,TRBJ2-1,TRBD2,TRBV28,15,CASSASGRGVNEQFF,TGTGCCAGCAGTGCTAGCGGGAGAGGCGTCAATGAGCAGTTCTTC
.,TRBJ1-5,.,TRBV6-1,17,CASSEAMGGASYQPQHF,TGTGCCAGCAGTGAAGCTATGGGGGGCGCATCGTATCAGCCCCAGCATTTT
.,TRBJ2-1,TRBD2,TRBV27,14,CASRAGGSINEQFF,TGTGCCAGCAGGGCGGGCGGGAGTATCAATGAGCAGTTCTTC
.,TRBJ2-3,.,TRBV19,16,CASSNELGGRTDTQYF,TGTGCCAGTAGCAACGAACTAGGAGGCAGGACAGATACGCAGTATTTT
.,TRBJ2-1,.,TRBV14,13,CASSQEGNNEQFF,TGTGCCAGCAGCCAAGAGGGGAACAATGAGCAGTTCTTC
.,TRBJ2-7,.,TRBV2,13,CASSSSDRYEQYF,TGTGCCAGCAGTTCGTCTGACAGGTACGAGCAGTACTTC
.,TRBJ1-2,.,TRBV15,15,CATSRSSGYTYGYTF,TGTGCCACCAGCAGATCATCAGGGTACACGTATGGCTACACCTTC
.,TRBJ2-7,TRBD2,TRBV4-1,15,CASSPEAGVMYEQYF,TGCGCCAGCAGCCCAGAGGCGGGAGTAATGTACGAGCAGTACTTC